These 27 T cell receptor beta chains were all obtained from the same sample, sequenced in a study of T cell responses to AZD1222 COVID-19 vaccine. Repertoires were generated with immunoSEQ multiplex PCR, while TCRdb's copy carries only in-frame clones and drops some. The sample includes over 150,000 clones, roughly 88% of them seen just once. The sample consisted of peripheral blood, taken on day 0 of AZD1222 vaccination. The receptors were sampled from an adult in good health.

The V call is TRBV14, the J call TRBJ2-7, with 7 bases lining up with TRBD2. Germline V CDR1 and CDR2: SGHDN, FVKESK. V was clipped by 10 bases and J by 3 bases; unmatched bases: 3. There are 11 residues in the CDR3. The CDR3 DNA reads TGTGCCATCGGGGACTACTACGAGCAGTACTTC. Protein product: CAIGDYYEQYF.

The chain employs TRBV30 and TRBJ2-1; possible D gene TRBD2, 6 bases. Trimming removed 0 bases from V and 3 bases from J, with 9 bases in between. The V gene's germline CDR1 is GTSNPN and CDR2 SVGIG (reference sequence). The CDR3 sequence is 14 residues long. CDR3 sequence reads: CAWSVGGIYNEQFF. The CDR3 DNA reads TGTGCCTGGAGTGTTGGGGGGATCTACAATGAGCAGTTCTTC.

V usage is TRBV7-9 and J usage is TRBJ2-7, with unresolved D. The CDR3 loop spans 15 amino acids. CDR1 is SEHNR, CDR2 FQNEAQ, per germline (reference sequence). Trimming removed 6 bases at V and 0 bases at J, with 15 bases between. This CDR3 is CASSPPALSSYEQYF. The CDR3 DNA reads as TGTGCCAGCAGTCCCCCCGCGCTGAGCTCCTACGAGCAGTACTTC.

This clone was seen a few times. The chain links TRBV28 to TRBJ1-5, with 7 bases lining up with TRBD1. Germline CDR1 MDHEN, CDR2 SYDVKM. This CDR3 comprises 15 residues. V dropped 5 bases and J dropped 4; count of bases not matched to a gene: 8. In DNA, the CDR3 is TGTGCCAGCAGTCCCCCACAGGGGCCAAATCAGCCCCAGCATTTT. It translates to CASSPPQGPNQPQHF.

This clone occurred once. The chain couples TRBV2 to TRBJ1-1; D might be TRBD1 (5 bases). The V and J ends lost 6 bases and 3 bases respectively, with 14 bases between them. The CDR3 is 14 residues long. Germline lookup yields CDR1 SNHLY and CDR2 FYNNEI. CDR3 residues: CASRRRGRDTEAFF. CDR3 sequence (DNA): TGTGCCAGCAGAAGGAGGGGTAGGGACACTGAAGCTTTCTTT. Using reference TRBV2 and TRBJ1-1 for the parts outside the CDR3, the full variable domain is EPEVTQTPSHQVTQMGQEVILRCVPISNHLYFYWYRQILGQKVEFLVSFYNNEISEKSEIFDDQFSVERPDGSNFTLKIRSTKLEDSAMYFCASRRRGRDTEAFFGQGTRLTVV.

The V and J genes are TRBV9 and TRBJ1-1, with D perhaps TRBD1 (6 bases). The CDR3 is 16 amino acids. Trimming removed 0 bases from V and 11 bases from J, with 23 bases in between. Per germline, CDR1 SGDLS and CDR2 YYNGEE. The CDR3 DNA reads TGTGCCAGCAGCGTAGGTGGACAGTTGAGCGGGGTGAGTGCTTTCTTT. It codes for CASSVGGQLSGVSAFF.

The chain recombines TRBV19 with TRBJ1-1; 7 bases agree with TRBD1. With 8 bases clipped from V and 2 bases from J, the junction kept 5 bases outside the gene matches. Germline assignment: CDR1 LNHDA and CDR2 SQIVND (reference sequence). CDR3 length: 13 amino acids. The CDR3 region has the DNA TGTGCCAGTGGCAGGGGGTCAAACACTGAAGCTTTCTTT. It encodes CASGRGSNTEAFF.

This clone was counted a few times. The chain joins TRBV30 to TRBJ2-1; D possibly corresponds to TRBD2 (6 bases). Germline CDR1 and CDR2: GTSNPN and SVGIG (reference sequence). The CDR3 runs 15 residues. V was cut by 4 bases and J by 0 bases, with 13 bases left in between. In DNA, the CDR3 is TGTGCCTGGAATCGTCTAGCGCCCTCCTACAATGAGCAGTTCTTC. Translation gives CAWNRLAPSYNEQFF.

The CDR3 sequence: CASSEALGGGRALEQYF. CDR3 in DNA: TGTGCCAGCAGTGAAGCGCTTGGGGGCGGGAGGGCCCTCGAGCAGTACTTC. The genes are TRBV6-1 and TRBJ2-7; 9 bases are a match to TRBD2. V shed 0 bases and J 6 bases; nucleotides not matched to a gene: 12. This CDR3 spans 17 amino acids. Germline values: CDR1 MNHNS, CDR2 SASEGT.

The chain is built from TRBV7-9 and TRBJ1-6; TRBD1 is a possible D gene (6 bases). V was clipped by 6 bases and J by 3 bases, with 15 bases between them. Germline CDR1 reads SEHNR; CDR2 reads FQNEAQ (reference sequence). This CDR3 is 16 amino acids long. For the CDR3, the DNA is TGTGCCAGCAGTAAAGGGGGGGAGGTCTATAATTCACCCCTCCACTTT. The encoded protein is CASSKGGEVYNSPLHF.

In the case of this clone: Other DNA sequences in this sample translate to the same CDR3. The chain employs TRBV6-2 or TRBV6-3 and TRBJ2-7, with D unclear. Germline-derived CDR1 and CDR2 are MNHEY and SVGEGT. V was shortened by 2 bases and J by 4 bases, with 6 bases between the two germline ends. The CDR3 has 12 residues. CDR3 bases: TGTGCCAGCAGTTACGAAGGTTACGAGCAGTACTTC. Protein sequence: CASSYEGYEQYF.

This rearrangement joins TRBV7-2 to TRBJ1-6; D call uncertain. CDR1 SGHTA and CDR2 FQGNSA come from the germline V gene. The V end was cut by 2 bases, the J end by 4 bases, with 9 bases between. The length of the CDR3 is 15 residues. The CDR3 reads CASSLWAEYNSPLHF. Written as DNA, the CDR3 is TGTGCCAGCAGCTTATGGGCCGAATATAATTCACCCCTCCACTTT.

The chain employs TRBV5-1 and TRBJ2-3, with 13 bases lining up with TRBD2. Germline CDR1 and CDR2: SGHRS and YFSETQ. V was clipped by 4 bases and J by 4 bases; unmatched bases: 6. This CDR3 has 16 amino acids. The CDR3 loop is CASSKTSGRPPDTQYF. The CDR3 DNA reads as TGCGCCAGCAGCAAGACTAGCGGGAGGCCCCCAGATACGCAGTATTTT.

The chain links TRBV15 to TRBJ2-3, with 9 bases that match TRBD1. CDR1 LNHNV and CDR2 YYDKDF come from the germline V gene (reference sequence). Unmatched junction bases numbered 11, after V lost 0 bases and J lost 4 bases. This CDR3 comprises 18 residues. The CDR3 region has the DNA TGTGCCACCAGCAGAGACCAACCGGGACAGGGACCCCCAGATACGCAGTATTTT. Its protein is CATSRDQPGQGPPDTQYF.

The CDR3 bases are TGTGCCAGCAGCTTACAACAGGGGGCCTACGAGCAGTACTTC. Protein product: CASSLQQGAYEQYF. This chain connects TRBV7-8 to TRBJ2-7; 8 positions match TRBD1. Trimming took 2 bases from V and 2 from J; bases not matched to a gene: 2. Germline loops: CDR1 SGHVS, CDR2 FQNEAQ. The CDR3 extends over 14 amino acids. The variable domain in full, with the rest retrieved from reference TRBV7-8 and TRBJ2-7, is GAGVSQSPRYKVAKRGQDVALRCDPISGHVSLFWYQQALGQGPEFLTYFQNEAQLDKSGLPSDRFFAERPEGSVSTLKIQRTQQEDSAVYLCASSLQQGAYEQYFGPGTRLTVT.

CDR3 bases: TGTGCCAGTAAGGGACAGAACTCGAACACTGAAGCTTTCTTT. It codes for CASKGQNSNTEAFF. The J gene is TRBJ1-1, the V gene TRBV19; TRBD1 matches 7 bases. The germline V gene has CDR1 LNHDA and CDR2 SQIVND (reference sequence). The CDR3 totals 14 residues. The J segment lost 1 base and the V segment lost 7 bases, leaving 6 bases of the junction unmatched. Variable domain in full (rest from reference TRBV19 and TRBJ1-1): DGGITQSPKYLFRKEGQNVTLSCEQNLNHDAMYWYRQDPGQGLRLIYYSQIVNDFQKGDIAEGYSVSREKKESFPLTVTSAQKNPTAFYLCASKGQNSNTEAFFGQGTRLTVV.

The chain joins TRBV28 to TRBJ1-4; D remains ambiguous. The CDR3 sequence is 15 residues long. From germline, CDR1 is MDHEN and CDR2 SYDVKM. Trimming cost V 7 bases and J 5 bases, with 17 bases left between them. The CDR3, as DNA: TGTGCCAGCACCTCCTTCAGGAGTCGAAATGAAAAACTGTTTTTT. Protein sequence: CASTSFRSRNEKLFF.

The V and J genes are TRBV27 and TRBJ1-6; D gene uncertain. The germline V and J ends were trimmed by 5 bases and 0 bases, with 8 bases remaining between them. This CDR3 is built from 15 residues. Germline V CDR1 and CDR2: MNHEY, SMNVEV (reference sequence). The CDR3 nucleotides are TGTGCCAGCAGTCCGACAACCTCCTATAATTCACCCCTCCACTTT. Its protein is CASSPTTSYNSPLHF.

The CDR3: CASSGLPRDRWRDEQFF. The CDR3, as DNA: TGTGCCAGCAGCGGACTCCCTAGGGACAGATGGCGGGATGAGCAGTTCTTC. This chain links TRBV9 with TRBJ2-1; 7 positions agree with TRBD1. Germline CDR1 and CDR2: SGDLS and YYNGEE. The ends lost 3 bases at V and 8 bases at J; junction bases unmatched: 17. The CDR3 is made up of 17 amino acids.

The V and J genes are TRBV2 and TRBJ1-2; a possible D gene is TRBD1 (5 bases). The CDR3 contains 14 residues. V dropped 5 bases and J dropped 4 bases, with 14 bases sitting between them. Germline assignment: CDR1 SNHLY and CDR2 FYNNEI. DNA for the CDR3: TGTGCCAGCAGTAACACTAGGACATTCTATGGCTACACCTTC. The encoded protein is CASSNTRTFYGYTF.

The chain employs TRBV10-1 and TRBJ2-3; 7 bases fit TRBD2. The CDR3 has 17 amino acids. Germline V lookup: CDR1 WNHNN, CDR2 SYGVQD (reference sequence). Germline trimming cut 0 bases from V and 3 bases from J; bases unmatched to any gene: 9. The CDR3 DNA sequence: TGCGCCAGCAGTGAGTCGCTATGGCGGGAGCGGACAGATACGCAGTATTTT. Its protein product is CASSESLWRERTDTQYF.

V is TRBV7-3 and J is TRBJ2-3, with 12 bases lining up with TRBD2. Germline values: CDR1 SGHTA, CDR2 FQGTGA. CDR3 length equals 17 residues. After removal of 5 bases from V and 1 base from J, the junction contained 7 bases not matched to a gene. As DNA, the CDR3 is TGTGCCAGCAGCCGCCAACTAGCGGGAGGACGCACAGATACGCAGTATTTT. Translation: CASSRQLAGGRTDTQYF.

V usage is TRBV6-5 and J usage is TRBJ1-6, with a possible D match to TRBD1 (5 bases). The CDR3 sequence is 14 residues long. Germline CDR1 and CDR2: MNHEY and SVGAGI. V lost 6 bases and J lost 4, with 10 bases in between. CDR3 in amino acids: CASRTGGYNSPLHF. CDR3 coding DNA: TGTGCCAGCAGAACGGGGGGATATAATTCACCCCTCCACTTT.

The chain couples TRBV7-3 to TRBJ2-3; 16 bases line up with TRBD2. This CDR3 region has 18 residues. The germline V gene encodes CDR1 SGHTA and CDR2 FQGTGA. J gave up 2 bases and V 4 bases, and 6 bases lay outside the gene matches. The DNA of the CDR3 is TGTGCCAGCAGCTCATCGGGACTAGCGGGGGGGCTCACAGATACGCAGTATTTT. Translating it yields CASSSSGLAGGLTDTQYF.

The chain joins TRBV28 to TRBJ1-2, with D perhaps TRBD1 (5 bases). V dropped 4 bases and J dropped 2 bases, with 17 bases sitting between them. Germline loops: CDR1 MDHEN, CDR2 SYDVKM. The CDR3 is 16 amino acids. The CDR3 loop is CASSSSGISTNYGYTF. Here the CDR3 DNA reads TGTGCCAGCAGTTCCTCAGGGATATCTACGAACTATGGCTACACCTTC.

The table lists this clone with a count of one. V is TRBV6-1 and J is TRBJ2-7; 7 bases map to TRBD1. J gave up 5 bases and V 3 bases, and 4 bases lay outside the gene matches. The V gene's germline CDR1 is MNHNS and CDR2 SASEGT. The CDR3 totals 13 residues. The CDR3 is CASSETGLHEQYF. CDR3 nucleotide sequence: TGTGCCAGCAGTGAGACAGGGCTCCACGAGCAGTACTTC.

The chain uses TRBV28 and TRBJ2-7; D ambiguous. Trimming cost V 7 bases and J 2 bases, with 12 bases left between them. The CDR3 contains 13 residues. CDR1 and CDR2 (germline): MDHEN, SYDVKM. The CDR3 region is CASNLPYTYEQYF. For the CDR3, the DNA is TGTGCCAGCAATCTTCCTTACACCTACGAGCAGTACTTC.